This T cell receptor (beta chain) was captured by sequencing in a study of shared clonotypes between healthy human individuals. The V end lost 2 bases, the J end lost 4 bases, and 10 bases lay between the germline ends. CDR1 is SGHDT, CDR2 YYEEEE, per germline. The CDR3 totals 15 residues. Measured with immunoSEQ multiplex PCR; TCRdb has only the in-frame clones, and not every one. Found here are roughly 1 million clones, about 70% of them singletons; the top ten hold nearly 1.5%. What was sequenced was memory CD4+ T cells sorted from blood. Subset indicated: CD45RA-negative fraction. The chain recombines TRBV5-6 with TRBJ2-6; D might be TRBD1 or TRBD2, each matching 6 bases. This TCR was sampled from a man aged 18 to 35 in good health. The CDR3 coding sequence is TGTGCCAGCAGCTTCGGGGGCTCCGGGGCCAACGTCCTGACTTTC. Its protein is CASSFGGSGANVLTF.